Presented here are 8 T cell receptor beta chains from one specimen sequenced in a study of blood T cell repertoires in COVID-19. Assay used: immunoSEQ multiplex PCR; TCRdb lists only in-frame clones, some missing. This sample has around 190,000 clones; about 85% occur once, and the top ten carry around 23%. Sequencing input: PBMCs or T cells enriched from blood (not recorded which). All receptors derive from a woman between 40 and 50 years old in a cohort exposed to, infected with or recovered from COVID-19 (not recorded which).

The chain uses TRBV4-3 and TRBJ1-3, with no clear D. The V end lost 0 bases, the J end lost 0 bases, and 15 bases lay between the germline ends. Germline V gives CDR1 LGHNA, CDR2 YSLEER. The CDR3 spans 18 residues. The CDR3 DNA is TGCGCCAGCAGCCAAGATGGGAGGACGATCCACTCTGGAAACACCATATATTTT. This translates into CASSQDGRTIHSGNTIYF.

This sequence joins TRBV19 and TRBJ2-7, with 8 bases aligning to TRBD2. This CDR3 region has 13 residues. CDR1 is LNHDA and CDR2 is SQIVND in the germline V gene (reference sequence). Trimming at V came to 2 bases and at J to 3 bases, leaving 0 bases not matched to a gene. The CDR3 reads CASSILAGYEQYF. The CDR3 DNA sequence: TGTGCCAGTAGTATACTAGCGGGCTACGAGCAGTACTTC. The whole variable domain, remainder taken from reference TRBV19 and TRBJ2-7, is DGGITQSPKYLFRKEGQNVTLSCEQNLNHDAMYWYRQDPGQGLRLIYYSQIVNDFQKGDIAEGYSVSREKKESFPLTVTSAQKNPTAFYLCASSILAGYEQYFGPGTRLTVT.

This chain connects TRBV7-9 to TRBJ2-1, with TRBD1 identical over 12 bases. This CDR3 is built from 18 residues. With V trimmed by 6 bases and J by 5 bases, 14 bases remained unmatched. Germline CDR1 is SEHNR and CDR2 is FQNEAQ (reference sequence). The CDR3 protein is CASRLLGQGASQDNEQFF. The DNA of the CDR3 is TGTGCCAGCAGGTTACTGGGACAGGGGGCGAGTCAAGACAATGAGCAGTTCTTC.

J is TRBJ2-5 and V is TRBV10-2; D unresolved. Germline CDR1 WSHSY, CDR2 SAAADI. The V end lost 3 bases, the J end lost 4 bases, and 18 bases lay between the germline ends. The CDR3 spans 16 residues. The CDR3 here is CASSEPLAVRVETQYF. CDR3 DNA: TGCGCCAGCAGTGAACCGTTAGCAGTTCGGGTAGAGACCCAGTACTTC.

The V call is TRBV12-3 or TRBV12-4, the J call TRBJ2-5, with unresolved D. V lost 6 bases, J lost 5 bases, and 13 bases lay in between. CDR3 length: 13 amino acids. CDR3 region: CASRTDFRETQYF. CDR3 coding DNA: TGTGCCAGCAGAACAGATTTTCGGGAGACCCAGTACTTC.

The table lists this clone with a few counts. The V call is TRBV27, the J call TRBJ2-7; 10 bases align to TRBD2. CDR1 is MNHEY, CDR2 SMNVEV, per germline (reference sequence). V shed 3 bases, J shed 6 bases, and the junction held 8 bases outside the gene matches. This CDR3 comprises 15 residues. The CDR3 spells CASSFTRLAGAEQYF. For the CDR3, the DNA is TGTGCCAGCAGTTTCACCCGGCTAGCGGGAGCCGAGCAGTACTTC.

The genes are TRBV15 and TRBJ1-2; weak D call: TRBD1 (6 bases). CDR1 is LNHNV and CDR2 is YYDKDF in the germline V gene (reference sequence). V shed 3 bases and J shed 4 bases, with 15 bases lying between them. This CDR3 contains 15 residues. The CDR3 nucleotides read TGTGCCACCAGCAGCTCCAGGGGCGGGTCCTATGGCTACACCTTC. As protein: CATSSSRGGSYGYTF.

The CDR3 bases are TGTGCCAGCAGCGTAGGACTAGCGGGTTCCTACGAGCAGTACTTC. It translates to CASSVGLAGSYEQYF. The rearrangement links TRBV9 to TRBJ2-7; 10 bases map to TRBD2. Germline V gene sequence: CDR1 SGDLS, CDR2 YYNGEE. V lost 0 bases and J lost 1; bases outside the gene matches: 1. The CDR3 sequence is 15 residues long.